Following are 18 T cell receptor beta chains from one sample sequenced in a study of regulatory T cells in long-lasting Graves disease. Documented time point: persistent/refractory GD, antithyroid drugs over 5 years with positive TRAb. RNA extracted from PBMCs served as the sequencing template. With iRepertoire HTBI primers and Arm-PCR of CDR3 regions, TCR beta libraries were built. From the multiplex PCR reads, TCRdb called clonotypes with MiXCR, one entry per CDR3 protein. The table shows hundreds of thousands of distinct CDR3 sequences, with 20% to 25% occurring only once. The specimen was peripheral blood mononuclear cells (PBMCs), collected when the disease was refractory, from a patient treated with antithyroid drugs. The receptor source for this set is a female donor with Graves disease.

This clonotype has ten or more counts. This chain connects TRBV7-9 to TRBJ2-7; D uncertain. The V gene lost 5 bases and the J gene lost 6 bases, with 17 bases spanning the gap. CDR3 size: 14 residues. Germline V CDR1 and CDR2: SEHNR, FQNEAQ (reference sequence). Here the CDR3 reads CASSHLGSYVEQYF. CDR3 DNA sequence: TGTGCCAGCAGCCACTTAGGTTCCTACGTCGAGCAGTACTTC.

Of note for this clonotype: A much bigger clone sits one base away, suggesting this may be a read error. Since no conserved phenylalanine or tryptophan closes the CDR3, a read error is the likely cause. The rearrangement joins TRBV6-2 or TRBV6-3 to TRBJ1-1; D unresolved. There are 11 residues in the CDR3. V lost 6 bases, J lost 5 bases, and 7 bases lay in between. Germline CDR1 and CDR2: MNHEY and SVGEGT. The CDR3 region has the DNA TGTGCCAGCAGGGTCAGGACTGAAGCTTTCTCT. It is translated as CASRVRTEAFS.

In the case of this clonotype: This may be a read error, as it is one base from a much larger clone. The rearrangement joins TRBV28 to TRBJ2-4, with 8 bases aligning to TRBD1. The CDR3 sequence is 15 residues long. Germline V lookup: CDR1 MDHEN, CDR2 SYDVKM. Trimming removed 5 bases from V and 8 bases from J; junction bases left unmatched: 11. The chain's CDR3 is CASSPPDREADIQYF. The DNA for the CDR3 is TGTGCCAGCAGTCCACCGGACAGGGAGGCGGACATTCAGTACTTC.

This clonotype has ten or more counts. The rearrangement uses TRBV12-3 or TRBV12-4 and TRBJ1-5; no firm D call. With 0 bases removed from V and 2 bases from J, the gap between germline ends came to 14 bases. The CDR3 is made up of 17 amino acids. The CDR3 DNA sequence: TGTGCCAGCAGTTTAGCGCTTGGCGGGTTGGGCAATCAGCCCCAGCATTTT. Its translation: CASSLALGGLGNQPQHF.

The chain combines TRBV30 with TRBJ1-2; the D gene is possibly TRBD1 (6 bases). CDR3 length: 14 amino acids. Trimming took off 3 bases at V and 5 bases at J, with 16 bases between the two ends. Per the germline V gene, CDR1 is GTSNPN and CDR2 is SVGIG (reference sequence). This chain's CDR3 is CAWRPGVREYGYTF. The CDR3 DNA reads TGTGCCTGGAGACCAGGGGTAAGGGAATATGGCTACACCTTC.

The V call is TRBV20-1, the J call TRBJ2-7; 8 bases fit TRBD2. Germline-derived CDR1 and CDR2 are DFQATT and SNEGSKA (reference sequence). The CDR3 consists of 15 residues. Losses at the gene ends were 1 base for V and 4 bases for J; bases not matched to a gene: 9. The CDR3 loop is CSARVGTGGLYEQYF. The DNA of the CDR3 is TGCAGTGCTAGAGTAGGAACGGGAGGGTTGTACGAGCAGTACTTC.

The chain employs TRBV3-1 and TRBJ2-5; 9 nucleotides align to TRBD2. The CDR3 is 15 amino acids. Trimming removed 1 base from V and 5 bases from J; junction bases left unmatched: 5. The germline V gene encodes CDR1 LGHDT and CDR2 YNNKEL (reference sequence). The CDR3 loop is CASSQASTSGETQYF. DNA of the CDR3: TGTGCCAGCAGCCAAGCTTCAACTAGCGGGGAGACCCAGTACTTC.

CDR3 bases: TGTGCCAGCAGTTGGACAGGGGGAGACTCCGCCGGGGAGCTGTTTTTT. Translated, it gives CASSWTGGDSAGELFF. The chain couples TRBV2 to TRBJ2-2, with 10 bases aligning to TRBD1. Per the germline V gene, CDR1 is SNHLY and CDR2 is FYNNEI. J gave up 6 bases and V 5 bases, and 9 bases lay outside the gene matches. The CDR3 runs 16 residues.

This chain connects TRBV3-1 to TRBJ2-2, with TRBD1 matching over 10 bases. The CDR3 is made up of 17 amino acids. Germline lookup yields CDR1 LGHDT and CDR2 YNNKEL (reference sequence). Germline trimming cut 0 bases from V and 3 bases from J; bases unmatched to any gene: 4. CDR3 sequence reads: CASSQDRGTGDTGELFF. The CDR3 nucleotides read TGTGCCAGCAGCCAAGACCGGGGGACAGGGGACACCGGGGAGCTGTTTTTT.

Only a few counts were recorded for this clonotype. The V and J genes are TRBV15 and TRBJ2-6; 8 nucleotides align to TRBD1. This CDR3 region has 16 residues. Germline V CDR1 and CDR2: LNHNV, YYDKDF (reference sequence). J gave up 4 bases and V 1 base, and 3 bases lay outside the gene matches. Here the CDR3 DNA reads TGTGCCACCAGCAGAGGACAGGGGACCGGGGCCAACGTCCTGACTTTC. This gives the protein CATSRGQGTGANVLTF.

V and J are TRBV3-1 and TRBJ1-6; the D is unclear. The CDR3 extends over 15 amino acids. V was trimmed by 0 bases and J by 7 bases, leaving 10 bases between them. CDR1 and CDR2 from the germline V gene are LGHDT and YNNKEL (reference sequence). CDR3 protein: CASSQEQAPNSPLHF. CDR3 sequence (DNA): TGTGCCAGCAGCCAAGAGCAAGCTCCCAATTCACCCCTCCACTTT.

This clonotype was found many times. The chain links TRBV19 to TRBJ1-5; TRBD1 agrees at 7 bases. CDR1 is LNHDA, CDR2 SQIVND, per germline (reference sequence). V shed 5 bases and J 4 bases; nucleotides not matched to a gene: 8. The CDR3 is made up of 15 amino acids. The CDR3, as DNA: TGTGCCAGTAGTCCCCAGGGACAGAGAAATCAGCCCCAGCATTTT. Protein product: CASSPQGQRNQPQHF. The whole variable domain, filled in from reference TRBV19 and TRBJ1-5, reads DGGITQSPKYLFRKEGQNVTLSCEQNLNHDAMYWYRQDPGQGLRLIYYSQIVNDFQKGDIAEGYSVSREKKESFPLTVTSAQKNPTAFYLCASSPQGQRNQPQHFGDGTRLSIL.

This clonotype turned up a few times. It may be a read error: a sequence one base away is much more abundant. J is TRBJ1-2 and V is TRBV10-3, with TRBD1 matching over 9 bases. This CDR3 comprises 13 residues. Germline CDR1 reads ENHRY; CDR2 reads SYGVKD. The trim removed 7 bases at V and 6 bases at J, leaving 6 bases unmatched. The CDR3 reads CAIIRTGDNGYTF. In DNA form, the CDR3 reads TGTGCCATCATCCGGACAGGGGATAATGGCTACACCTTC.

This clonotype was detected many times. The chain links TRBV6-1 to TRBJ1-1, with a possible D match to TRBD1 (5 bases). V was clipped by 5 bases and J by 6 bases, with 10 bases between them. Germline V lookup: CDR1 MNHNS, CDR2 SASEGT. The CDR3 totals 12 residues. CDR3 nucleotides: TGTGCCAGCAGTAACAGGTTCTCTGAAGCTTTCTTT. Amino acid sequence: CASSNRFSEAFF.

This clonotype was counted only a few times. This chain uses TRBV4-3 with TRBJ1-1; possibly TRBD1 for D (6 bases). The CDR3 has 15 amino acids. Germline loops: CDR1 LGHNA, CDR2 YSLEER. The V gene lost 0 bases and the J gene lost 5 bases, with 13 bases spanning the gap. The chain's CDR3 is CASSQDGGRGTEAFF. CDR3 nucleotide sequence: TGCGCCAGCAGCCAAGATGGGGGGCGGGGGACTGAAGCTTTCTTT.

The chain carries TRBV4-1 and TRBJ1-5; D remains ambiguous. Trimming stripped 4 bases from V and 5 bases from J, with 18 bases between. This CDR3 is 16 amino acids long. The germline gives CDR1 MGHRA, CDR2 YSYEKL. The CDR3 nucleotides read TGCGCCAGCAGCCTTTCTACAAGTGGCACGTATCAGCCCCAGCATTTT. Translating it yields CASSLSTSGTYQPQHF.

This clonotype showed up just a few times. The chain is built from TRBV27 and TRBJ2-5; 13 bases align to TRBD2. V lost 5 bases and J lost 2; bases outside the gene matches: 17. There are 20 residues in the CDR3. Germline lookup yields CDR1 MNHEY and CDR2 SMNVEV (reference sequence). CDR3 sequence: CASSPPRTSGSAVLQETQYF. DNA of the CDR3: TGTGCCAGCAGTCCACCCCGGACTAGCGGGAGCGCCGTACTTCAAGAGACCCAGTACTTC.

There are many counts of this clonotype. The chain carries TRBV12-3 or TRBV12-4 and TRBJ2-3, with D perhaps assigned TRBD1 or TRBD2 (5 bases each). Trimming cost V 6 bases and J 4 bases, with 14 bases left between them. The CDR3 has 14 residues. CDR3 DNA: TGTGCCAGCAGCCTTGGGGGTGGGGCAGATACGCAGTATTTT. Its translation is CASSLGGGADTQYF.